This T cell receptor beta chain comes out of a study of blood T cell dynamics during melanoma immunotherapy. Study-level results: Unlike progressors, later disease-control patients had W3 repertoires gaining clonality or diversity.

V trimming: 2 bases; J trimming: 0 bases; junction bases outside the gene matches: 5. CDR3 length equals 18 residues. The germline V gene has CDR1 LNHDA and CDR2 SQIVND (reference sequence). A remark on this clone: Its antigen is unidentified.

Time point here: week 3, after first cycle of checkpoint inhibitor. Each bulk PBMC sample had approximately 340 ng DNA loaded. The assay was immunoSEQ multiplex PCR, and TCRdb's table has in-frame clones only and misses some. The table shows fewer than 15,000 clones, with about nine tenths occurring only once. This rearrangement joins TRBV19 to TRBJ2-1, with 12 bases lining up with TRBD2. The sequence was obtained from a human donor with melanoma. The sample consisted of blood, taken from a patient treated with checkpoint blockade. The CDR3 spells CASSISGLAGSSYNEQFF. The CDR3 DNA follows: TGTGCCAGTAGTATATCCGGACTAGCGGGGAGCTCCTACAATGAGCAGTTCTTC. The variable domain in full, with the rest retrieved from reference TRBV19 and TRBJ2-1, is DGGITQSPKYLFRKEGQNVTLSCEQNLNHDAMYWYRQDPGQGLRLIYYSQIVNDFQKGDIAEGYSVSREKKESFPLTVTSAQKNPTAFYLCASSISGLAGSSYNEQFFGPGTRLTVL.